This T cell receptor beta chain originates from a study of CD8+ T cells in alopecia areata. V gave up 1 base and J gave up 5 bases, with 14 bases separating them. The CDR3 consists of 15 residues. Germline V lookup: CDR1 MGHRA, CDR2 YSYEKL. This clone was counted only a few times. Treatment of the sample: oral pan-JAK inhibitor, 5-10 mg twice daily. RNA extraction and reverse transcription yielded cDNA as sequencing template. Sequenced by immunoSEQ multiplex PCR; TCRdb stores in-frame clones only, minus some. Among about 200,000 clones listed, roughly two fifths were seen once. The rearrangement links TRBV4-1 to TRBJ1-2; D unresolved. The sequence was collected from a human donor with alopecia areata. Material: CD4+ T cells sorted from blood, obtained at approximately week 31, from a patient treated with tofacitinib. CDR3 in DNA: TGCGCCAGCAGCCAAGGCACTCGCTTGGAATATGGCTACACCTTC. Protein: CASSQGTRLEYGYTF.